This T cell receptor beta chain was recorded in a study of T-cell memory formation after mild COVID-19. About the research overall: There were largely donor-specific TCR clusters.

The TCR alpha and TCR beta cDNA libraries, bearing sample barcodes and UMIs, were generated by 5'RACE using constant-segment primers. A single record per CDR3 protein comes from TCRdb applying MiXCR to the 5' RACE reads. The data show 450,000 to 650,000 distinct CDR3 sequences, roughly 22% seen once. Trimming stripped 6 bases from V and 0 bases from J, with 8 bases between. The CDR3 is made up of 14 amino acids. CDR1 and CDR2 from the germline V gene are SNHLY and FYNNEI. The chain joins TRBV2 to TRBJ2-2, with D uncertain. The sequenced material came from PBMCs or a T cell subset sorted from them (not recorded which). This receptor was taken from an adult woman who had mild COVID-19 (a few samples of this study predate the infection). Cell type and time point are not known. The CDR3: CASRMDANTGELFF. In DNA, the CDR3 is TGTGCCAGCAGGATGGATGCGAACACCGGGGAGCTGTTTTTT.